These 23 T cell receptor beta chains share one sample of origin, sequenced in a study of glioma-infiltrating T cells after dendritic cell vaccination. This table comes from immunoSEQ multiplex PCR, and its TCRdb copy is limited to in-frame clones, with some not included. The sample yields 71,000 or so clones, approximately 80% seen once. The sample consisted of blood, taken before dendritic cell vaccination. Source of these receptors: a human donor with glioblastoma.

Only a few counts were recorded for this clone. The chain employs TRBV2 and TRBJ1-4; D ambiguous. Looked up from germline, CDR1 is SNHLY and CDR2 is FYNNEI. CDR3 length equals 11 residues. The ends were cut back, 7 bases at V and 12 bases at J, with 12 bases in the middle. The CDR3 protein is CASTQARELFF. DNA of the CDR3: TGTGCCAGCACTCAGGCGCGGGAACTGTTTTTT.

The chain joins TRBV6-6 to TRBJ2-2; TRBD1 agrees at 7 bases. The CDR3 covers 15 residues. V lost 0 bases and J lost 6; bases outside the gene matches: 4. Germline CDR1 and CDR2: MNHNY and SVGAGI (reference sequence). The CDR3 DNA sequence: TGTGCCAGCAGTTACTCGACAGGGTTCGCCGGGGAGCTGTTTTTT. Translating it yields CASSYSTGFAGELFF.

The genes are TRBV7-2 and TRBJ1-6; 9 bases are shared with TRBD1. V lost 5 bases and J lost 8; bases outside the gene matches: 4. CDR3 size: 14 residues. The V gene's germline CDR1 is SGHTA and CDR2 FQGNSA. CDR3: CASSQRQGDSPLHF. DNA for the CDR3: TGTGCCAGCAGCCAACGACAGGGGGATTCACCCCTCCACTTT.

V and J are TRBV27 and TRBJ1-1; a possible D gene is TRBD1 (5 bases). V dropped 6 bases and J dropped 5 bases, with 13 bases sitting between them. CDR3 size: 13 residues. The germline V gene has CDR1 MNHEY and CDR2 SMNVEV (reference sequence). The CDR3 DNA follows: TGTGCCAGCAGACTTCAGGGTATTACTGAAGCTTTCTTT. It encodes CASRLQGITEAFF.

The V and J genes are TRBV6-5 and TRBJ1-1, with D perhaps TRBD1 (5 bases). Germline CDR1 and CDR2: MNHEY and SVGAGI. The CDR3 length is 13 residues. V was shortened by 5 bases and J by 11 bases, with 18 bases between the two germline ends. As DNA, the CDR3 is TGTGCCAGCAGTAAACGACAGCCTCCCACGGCTTTCTTT. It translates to CASSKRQPPTAFF.

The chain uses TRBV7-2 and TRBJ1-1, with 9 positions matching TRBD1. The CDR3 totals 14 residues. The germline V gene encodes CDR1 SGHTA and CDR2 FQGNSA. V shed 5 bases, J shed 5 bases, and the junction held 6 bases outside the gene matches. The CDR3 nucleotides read TGTGCCAGCAGCGGAACAGGGGGCTGGACTGAAGCTTTCTTT. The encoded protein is CASSGTGGWTEAFF.

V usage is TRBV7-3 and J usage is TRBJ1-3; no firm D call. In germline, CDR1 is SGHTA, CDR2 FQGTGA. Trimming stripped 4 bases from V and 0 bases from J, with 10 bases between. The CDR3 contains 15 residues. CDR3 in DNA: TGTGCCAGCAGCTCCGAGGGTTTCTCTGGAAACACCATATATTTT. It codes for CASSSEGFSGNTIYF.

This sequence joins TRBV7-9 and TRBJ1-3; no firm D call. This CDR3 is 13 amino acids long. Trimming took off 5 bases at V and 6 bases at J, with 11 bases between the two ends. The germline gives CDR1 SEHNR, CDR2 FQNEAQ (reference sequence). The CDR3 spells CASSPRLSNTIYF. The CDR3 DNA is TGTGCCAGCAGCCCTCGTCTTTCAAACACCATATATTTT.

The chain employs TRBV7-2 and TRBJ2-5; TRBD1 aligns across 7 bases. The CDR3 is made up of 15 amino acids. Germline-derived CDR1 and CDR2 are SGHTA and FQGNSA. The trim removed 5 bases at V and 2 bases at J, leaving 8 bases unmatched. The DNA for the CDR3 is TGTGCCAGCAGCAATCCGGGACAGCTACAAGAGACCCAGTACTTC. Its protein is CASSNPGQLQETQYF.

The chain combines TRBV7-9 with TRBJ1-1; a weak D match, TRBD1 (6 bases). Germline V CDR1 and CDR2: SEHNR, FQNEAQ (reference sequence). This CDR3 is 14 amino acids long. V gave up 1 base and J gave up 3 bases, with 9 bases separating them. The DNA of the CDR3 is TGTGCCAGCAGCTTAGGACAGGTGGACACTGAAGCTTTCTTT. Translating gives CASSLGQVDTEAFF.

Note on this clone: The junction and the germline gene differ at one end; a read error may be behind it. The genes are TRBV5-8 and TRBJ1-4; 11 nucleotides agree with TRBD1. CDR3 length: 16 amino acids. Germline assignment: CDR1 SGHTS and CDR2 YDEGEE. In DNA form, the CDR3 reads TGTGCCAACAGCCCCGGGACAGGGGGTATTAATGAAAAACTGTTTTTT. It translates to CANSPGTGGINEKLFF.

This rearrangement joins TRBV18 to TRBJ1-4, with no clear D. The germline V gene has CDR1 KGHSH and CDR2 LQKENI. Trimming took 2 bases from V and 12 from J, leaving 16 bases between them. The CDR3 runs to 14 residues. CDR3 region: CASSPYKGGEELFF. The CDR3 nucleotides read TGTGCCAGCTCACCATACAAGGGTGGGGAGGAACTGTTTTTT.

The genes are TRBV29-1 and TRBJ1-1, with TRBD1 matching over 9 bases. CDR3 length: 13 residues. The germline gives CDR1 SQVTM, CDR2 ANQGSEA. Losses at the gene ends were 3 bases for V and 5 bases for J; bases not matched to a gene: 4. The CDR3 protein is CSVEEQGATEAFF. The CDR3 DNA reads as TGCAGCGTTGAGGAACAGGGGGCTACTGAAGCTTTCTTT.

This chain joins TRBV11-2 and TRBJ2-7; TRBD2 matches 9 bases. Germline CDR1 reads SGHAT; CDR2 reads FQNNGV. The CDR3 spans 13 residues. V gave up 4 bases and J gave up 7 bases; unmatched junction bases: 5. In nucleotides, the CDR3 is TGTGCCAGCAGCTCGGCGGGGGGGCGGGAGCAGTACTTC. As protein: CASSSAGGREQYF.

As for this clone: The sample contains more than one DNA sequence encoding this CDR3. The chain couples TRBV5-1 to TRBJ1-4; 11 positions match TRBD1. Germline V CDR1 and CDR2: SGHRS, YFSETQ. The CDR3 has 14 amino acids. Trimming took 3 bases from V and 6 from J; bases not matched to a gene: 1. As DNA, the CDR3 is TGCGCCAGCAGCTGGGGACAGGGGGATGAAAAACTGTTTTTT. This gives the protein CASSWGQGDEKLFF.

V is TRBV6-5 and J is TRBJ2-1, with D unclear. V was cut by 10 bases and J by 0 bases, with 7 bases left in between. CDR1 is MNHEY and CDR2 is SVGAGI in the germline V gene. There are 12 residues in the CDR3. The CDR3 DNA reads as TGTGCCATCCTGAGCTCCTACAATGAGCAGTTCTTC. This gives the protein CAILSSYNEQFF.

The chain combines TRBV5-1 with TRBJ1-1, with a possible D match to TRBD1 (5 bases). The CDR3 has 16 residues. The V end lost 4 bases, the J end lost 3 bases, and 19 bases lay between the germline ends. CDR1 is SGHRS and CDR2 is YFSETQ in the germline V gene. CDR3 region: CASSLRGSRGDTEAFF. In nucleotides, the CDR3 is TGCGCCAGCAGCCTAAGGGGATCCCGGGGGGACACTGAAGCTTTCTTT.

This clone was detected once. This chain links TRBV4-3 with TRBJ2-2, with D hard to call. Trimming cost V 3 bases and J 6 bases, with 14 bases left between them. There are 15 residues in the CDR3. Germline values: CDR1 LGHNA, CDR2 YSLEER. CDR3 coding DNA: TGCGCCAGCAGCCAGTCGGCCCGCGGCGCCGGGGAGCTGTTTTTT. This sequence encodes CASSQSARGAGELFF.

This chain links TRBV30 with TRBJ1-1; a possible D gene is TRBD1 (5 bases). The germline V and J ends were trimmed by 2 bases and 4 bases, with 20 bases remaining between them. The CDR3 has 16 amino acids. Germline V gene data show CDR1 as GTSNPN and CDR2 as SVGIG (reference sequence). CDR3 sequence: CAWSPARGNWGTEAFF. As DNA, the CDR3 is TGTGCCTGGAGTCCCGCGCGGGGGAATTGGGGCACTGAAGCTTTCTTT.

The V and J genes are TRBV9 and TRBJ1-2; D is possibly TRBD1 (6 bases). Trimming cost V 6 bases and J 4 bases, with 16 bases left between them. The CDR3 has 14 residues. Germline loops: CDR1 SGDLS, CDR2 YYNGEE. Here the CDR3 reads CASTRGGASYGYTF. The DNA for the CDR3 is TGTGCCAGCACCCGGGGGGGGGCAAGCTATGGCTACACCTTC.

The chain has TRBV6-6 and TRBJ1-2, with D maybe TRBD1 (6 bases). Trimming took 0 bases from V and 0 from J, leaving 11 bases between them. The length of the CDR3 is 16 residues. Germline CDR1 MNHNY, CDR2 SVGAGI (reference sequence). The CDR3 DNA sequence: TGTGCCAGCAGTTACTCGGTTAACAGGGCTAACTATGGCTACACCTTC. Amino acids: CASSYSVNRANYGYTF.

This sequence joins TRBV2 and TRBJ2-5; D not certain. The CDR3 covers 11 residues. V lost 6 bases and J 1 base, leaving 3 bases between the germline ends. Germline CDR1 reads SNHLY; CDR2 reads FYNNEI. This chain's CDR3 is CASSLQETQYF. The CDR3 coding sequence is TGTGCCAGCAGCCTCCAAGAGACCCAGTACTTC.

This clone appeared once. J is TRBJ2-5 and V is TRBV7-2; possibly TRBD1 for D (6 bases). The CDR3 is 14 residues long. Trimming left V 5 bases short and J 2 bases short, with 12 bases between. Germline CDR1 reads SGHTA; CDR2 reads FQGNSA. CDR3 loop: CASSQQGNQETQYF. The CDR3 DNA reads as TGTGCCAGCAGCCAGCAGGGGAATCAAGAGACCCAGTACTTC.